This TCR beta chain was observed in a study of T cells in Graves' hyperthyroidism and ophthalmopathy. V lost 7 bases, J lost 4 bases, and 7 bases stayed unmatched. CDR3 length equals 14 residues. Amplification of TCR beta CDR3 regions was performed using RNA transcripts as template. The HTBI primer set served for first-round RT-PCR of the TCR CDR3. TCRdb analysed the multiplex PCR reads with MiXCR anew, one entry per CDR3 protein. The data show about 360,000 distinct CDR3 sequences, roughly an eighth seen once. This clonotype has ten or more counts. Material for sequencing was blood. This receptor was obtained from a woman in her late teens or twenties with Graves' hyperthyroidism. This chain joins TRBV12-3 or TRBV12-4 and TRBJ2-3, with TRBD1 matching over 8 bases. The CDR3 nucleotides are TGTGCCAGCACCGTTGGACAGGGCGCAGATACGCAGTATTTT. Protein: CASTVGQGADTQYF.